The clone carrying this TCR beta chain was detected a few times. What it binds is unknown. The source of the sample is a study of T-cell memory formation after mild COVID-19. Study outcomes and limitations: A second wave of clones peaked on day 37, and their SARS-CoV-2 specificity went unconfirmed.

Libraries for TCRalpha and TCRbeta carried sample barcodes and unique molecular identifiers via 5'RACE. MiXCR, run by TCRdb on the 5' RACE reads, gives a single entry per CDR3 protein. The sample yields about 430,000 distinct CDR3 sequences, 20% to 25% seen once. Sequencing input: PBMCs or a T cell subset sorted from them (not recorded which). The receptor was derived from an adult woman who had mild COVID-19 (a few samples of this study predate the infection). Cell type and time point are not known.

CDR3 sequence (DNA): TGTGCCAGCAGCCTTACGACTAGCTTCCCAGATACGCAGTATTTT. Translating gives CASSLTTSFPDTQYF. The chain carries TRBV7-3 and TRBJ2-3; 7 positions match TRBD2. CDR1 is SGHTA and CDR2 is FQGTGA in the germline V gene. The V segment lost 5 bases and the J segment 4 bases; nucleotides outside the gene matches: 9. This CDR3 contains 15 residues.